Below, 27 T cell receptor beta chains from the same sample are listed, as sequenced in a study of blood T cells in healthy people across ages. Then a second PCR, running about 6 to 12 cycles, was carried out with a sample-barcoded 5' primer and a J-beta primer mix. TCRdb redid the calling of the 5' RACE reads with MiXCR, one entry per CDR3 protein. The table has roughly 1.6 million distinct CDR3 sequences, almost 35% seen once. The sample comprised blood. These receptors were taken from a woman aged 25 to 39 in good health.

This clonotype was observed at least ten times. V usage is TRBV7-2 and J usage is TRBJ2-4, with D possibly being TRBD2 (5 bases). This CDR3 is built from 18 residues. V gave up 2 bases and J gave up 5 bases, with 22 bases separating them. Germline CDR1 is SGHTA and CDR2 is FQGNSA. The CDR3 is CASSLMSVGAGTQNIQYF. The CDR3, as DNA: TGTGCCAGCAGCTTAATGAGTGTGGGAGCCGGAACACAAAACATTCAGTACTTC. Variable domain in full (rest from reference TRBV7-2 and TRBJ2-4): GAGVSQSPSNKVTEKGKDVELRCDPISGHTALYWYRQSLGQGLEFLIYFQGNSAPDKSGLPSDRFSAERTGGSVSTLTIQRTQQEDSAVYLCASSLMSVGAGTQNIQYFGAGTRLSVL.

The chain employs TRBV20-1 and TRBJ2-1; 10 nucleotides match TRBD2. The CDR3 is made up of 14 amino acids. Germline trimming cut 5 bases from V and 7 bases from J; bases unmatched to any gene: 8. Per the germline V gene, CDR1 is DFQATT and CDR2 is SNEGSKA (reference sequence). The CDR3 DNA sequence: TGCAGTGCTCCTCTCTTACTAGCGGGGAATGAGCAGTTCTTC. Protein: CSAPLLLAGNEQFF.

The rearrangement links TRBV5-5 to TRBJ2-5; TRBD1 agrees at 8 bases. Germline CDR1 SGHKS, CDR2 YYEKEE (reference sequence). V gave up 4 bases and J gave up 3 bases; unmatched junction bases: 8. There are 15 residues in the CDR3. CDR3 amino acids: CASSPAAGGKETQYF. The CDR3 DNA sequence: TGTGCCAGCAGCCCCGCCGCAGGGGGCAAAGAGACCCAGTACTTC.

The rearrangement joins TRBV12-3 or TRBV12-4 to TRBJ1-2, with TRBD1 matching over 7 bases. The length of the CDR3 is 13 residues. The trim removed 5 bases at V and 8 bases at J, leaving 8 bases unmatched. The CDR3 coding sequence is TGTGCCAGCAGTCCGGACAGGTGGGGAGGCTACACCTTC. It codes for CASSPDRWGGYTF.

This clonotype appeared a few times. The chain couples TRBV7-9 to TRBJ2-7, with 9 positions matching TRBD1. J gave up 4 bases and V 5 bases, and 6 bases lay outside the gene matches. The CDR3 is made up of 14 amino acids. Germline V gene sequence: CDR1 SEHNR, CDR2 FQNEAQ (reference sequence). The CDR3 region has the DNA TGTGCCAGCAGCCGGGACAGGGTGTCATACGAGCAGTACTTC. It yields the protein CASSRDRVSYEQYF.

V and J are TRBV12-3 or TRBV12-4 and TRBJ2-7; 8 bases line up with TRBD2. J gave up 4 bases and V 6 bases, and 8 bases lay outside the gene matches. The CDR3 sequence is 14 residues long. The CDR3 region is CASRYSGARYEQYF. DNA of the CDR3: TGTGCCAGCAGATATAGCGGGGCTAGGTACGAGCAGTACTTC.

The V and J genes are TRBV5-1 and TRBJ2-5; D perhaps matches TRBD2 (5 bases). The assigned J gene may be wrong: the sequence end matches TRBJ2-7 better. The CDR3 covers 16 residues. Germline-derived CDR1 and CDR2 are SGHRS and YFSETQ. The CDR3 is CASSFGGRRLSYEQYF. Here the CDR3 DNA reads TGCGCCAGCAGCTTTGGAGGTCGACGGCTTAGCTACGAGCAGTACTTC.

The chain links TRBV10-3 to TRBJ2-7; possible D gene TRBD1, 6 bases. Germline CDR1 reads ENHRY; CDR2 reads SYGVKD. V lost 1 base and J lost 4, with 17 bases in between. CDR3 length: 16 residues. The CDR3 sequence: CAISEYPAGEGYEQYF. In DNA form, the CDR3 reads TGTGCCATCAGTGAGTATCCCGCAGGGGAAGGATACGAGCAGTACTTC.

The V gene is TRBV12-3 or TRBV12-4, the J gene TRBJ2-3, with 7 bases matching TRBD2. V was pared by 5 bases and J by 6 bases, with 14 bases of the junction left unmatched. The CDR3 has 16 amino acids. DNA for the CDR3: TGTGCCAGCAGTGACCCTCCTAGGGGCGGGAGCGATACGCAGTATTTT. This sequence encodes CASSDPPRGGSDTQYF.

The V call is TRBV12-3 or TRBV12-4, the J call TRBJ1-5, with D tentatively TRBD1 (5 bases). V dropped 5 bases and J dropped 2 bases, with 19 bases sitting between them. This CDR3 region has 17 residues. The CDR3 DNA is TGTGCCAGCAGTGTCCCTGTGGCGGGGGAGGGCAATCAGCCCCAGCATTTT. Its protein is CASSVPVAGEGNQPQHF.

This clonotype came up a few times. This CDR3 reads CASSQDVSVAGGPRNEQFF. CDR3 nucleotides: TGTGCCAGCAGCCAAGATGTCTCTGTGGCGGGGGGGCCTAGGAATGAGCAGTTCTTC. The V call is TRBV3-1, the J call TRBJ2-1; TRBD2 matches 9 bases. Germline-derived CDR1 and CDR2 are LGHDT and YNNKEL (reference sequence). The V gene end was trimmed by 0 bases and the J gene end by 7 bases; junction bases not matched to a gene: 16. The CDR3 contains 19 residues.

This clonotype was counted between two and nine times. This chain links TRBV9 with TRBJ1-2; 7 positions agree with TRBD1. This CDR3 contains 14 residues. V was pared by 4 bases and J by 3 bases, with 6 bases of the junction left unmatched. CDR1 and CDR2 (germline): SGDLS, YYNGEE. The CDR3, as DNA: TGTGCCAGCAGCAAGTGGGACAGTGACTATGGCTACACCTTC. Its protein is CASSKWDSDYGYTF.

About this clonotype itself: This may arise from a read error, as a much more abundant clone is one base away. The genes are TRBV29-1 and TRBJ1-2; D unresolved. The CDR3 runs to 12 residues. Germline values: CDR1 SQVTM, CDR2 ANQGSEA. Trimming took 3 bases from V and 8 from J, leaving 13 bases between them. As DNA, the CDR3 is TGCAGCGTTGAGGCCACCCGCTTGGGCTACACCTTC. Translation gives CSVEATRLGYTF.

V gene TRBV24-1 combines with J gene TRBJ2-7; D is possibly TRBD2 (5 bases). Trimming removed 2 bases from V and 5 bases from J, with 18 bases in between. CDR3 length: 16 residues. CDR1 and CDR2 from the germline V gene are KGHDR and SFDVKD. The CDR3 DNA is TGTGCCACCAGTGATTCCTCTTCGGGGTCCCTCGACGAGCAGTACTTC. This codes for CATSDSSSGSLDEQYF.

This clonotype was seen many times. The chain is built from TRBV20-1 and TRBJ2-5; D gene unclear. The CDR3 has 11 amino acids. V was pared by 3 bases and J by 0 bases, with 2 bases between. Germline loops: CDR1 DFQATT, CDR2 SNEGSKA (reference sequence). CDR3: CSASNQETQYF. CDR3 in DNA: TGCAGTGCTAGTAACCAAGAGACCCAGTACTTC.

The V gene is TRBV4-1, the J gene TRBJ2-1; tentatively, D is TRBD2 (7 bases). The germline V and J ends were trimmed by 0 bases and 5 bases, with 14 bases remaining between them. Per the germline V gene, CDR1 is MGHRA and CDR2 is YSYEKL. The CDR3 spans 16 residues. The CDR3 DNA follows: TGCGCCAGCAGCCAAGACATTCTAGGGGGGGACAATGAGCAGTTCTTC. It yields the protein CASSQDILGGDNEQFF.

The J gene is TRBJ1-4, the V gene TRBV28; 7 bases fit TRBD1. With 7 bases clipped from V and 10 bases from J, the junction kept 9 bases outside the gene matches. Looked up from germline, CDR1 is MDHEN and CDR2 is SYDVKM. The CDR3 length is 13 residues. The CDR3 DNA is TGTGCCAGCACCAGGGGACAGTCTAGAAAACTGTTTTTT. It specifies CASTRGQSRKLFF.

Remarks on this clonotype: A much larger clone sits a single nucleotide away, making a read error possible. The chain recombines TRBV10-3 with TRBJ2-3, with D hard to call. CDR3 length: 17 amino acids. Germline V CDR1 and CDR2: ENHRY, SYGVKD. Trimming shortened V by 4 bases and J by 1 base, and 18 bases separated the two germline ends. The CDR3 bases are TGTGCCATCAGTGGGGAATACGACCAGTCGGGCACAGATACGCAGTATTTT. Translation gives CAISGEYDQSGTDTQYF.

The CDR3 bases are TGTGCCTGGAGTCCGCTAGTAGCATTCGACGAGCAGTACTTC. Its protein is CAWSPLVAFDEQYF. The chain carries TRBV30 and TRBJ2-7; D not resolved. This CDR3 is built from 14 residues. Between the trimmed V and J ends, which lost 2 bases and 5 bases, there was a span of 16 bases. Germline CDR1 GTSNPN, CDR2 SVGIG (reference sequence).

The rearrangement links TRBV5-1 to TRBJ2-1; 16 nucleotides agree with TRBD2. In germline, CDR1 is SGHRS, CDR2 YFSETQ. J lost 4 bases, V lost 5 bases, and 9 bases had no gene match. The CDR3 covers 18 residues. Written as DNA, the CDR3 is TGCGCCAGCAGTTCGGGACTAGCGGGGGGGCCTTCGTACAATGAGCAGTTCTTC. Protein: CASSSGLAGGPSYNEQFF. The complete variable domain, with remaining parts taken from reference TRBV5-1 and TRBJ2-1, reads KAGVTQTPRYLIKTRGQQVTLSCSPISGHRSVSWYQQTPGQGLQFLFEYFSETQRNKGNFPGRFSGRQFSNSRSEMNVSTLELGDSALYLCASSSGLAGGPSYNEQFFGPGTRLTVL.

This clonotype was seen ten or more times. V gene TRBV7-3 combines with J gene TRBJ2-3; D unresolved. The V gene lost 3 bases and the J gene lost 1 base, with 8 bases spanning the gap. CDR1 is SGHTA, CDR2 FQGTGA, per germline. The CDR3 contains 14 residues. The CDR3 DNA reads TGTGCCAGCAGCTTGGATGCGGGCACAGATACGCAGTATTTT. Translated: CASSLDAGTDTQYF.

This chain uses TRBV27 with TRBJ2-5; no clear D gene. The DNA end is a closer match to TRBJ2-7, so the J assignment may be wrong. CDR1 and CDR2 (germline): MNHEY, SMNVEV (reference sequence). The CDR3 loop spans 13 amino acids. The CDR3 nucleotides read TGTGCCAGCAGTTTATCGCTCGATTCCGAGCAGTACTTC. Protein: CASSLSLDSEQYF.

Ten or more counts support this clonotype. The rearrangement joins TRBV5-1 to TRBJ2-4, with 14 nucleotides matching TRBD2. V was pared by 2 bases and J by 2 bases, with 6 bases of the junction left unmatched. The germline V gene encodes CDR1 SGHRS and CDR2 YFSETQ. CDR3 length: 18 amino acids. The CDR3 reads CASSFGLAGGSPKNIQYF. CDR3 DNA sequence: TGCGCCAGCAGCTTTGGACTAGCGGGAGGTTCACCCAAAAACATTCAGTACTTC.

This clonotype was counted a few times. The chain employs TRBV4-2 and TRBJ2-7; D is tentatively TRBD1 or TRBD2 (5 bases each). This CDR3 is 14 amino acids long. Trimming took off 2 bases at V and 6 bases at J, with 14 bases between the two ends. CDR1 is LGHNA and CDR2 is YNFKEQ in the germline V gene. The CDR3 nucleotides are TGTGCCAGCAGCCAAAACGGGGACCTCTCCGAGCAGTACTTC. It encodes CASSQNGDLSEQYF.

The chain recombines TRBV27 with TRBJ1-2; D is unresolved. This CDR3 region has 14 residues. Looked up from germline, CDR1 is MNHEY and CDR2 is SMNVEV (reference sequence). Trimming cost V 5 bases and J 4 bases, with 14 bases left between them. CDR3 bases: TGTGCCAGCAGTGCGGACGGACCCTTCTATGGCTACACCTTC. Amino acids: CASSADGPFYGYTF.

This chain uses TRBV9 with TRBJ2-3, with D perhaps TRBD1 or TRBD2 (6 bases each). Germline V gene lookup returns CDR1 SGDLS and CDR2 YYNGEE. This CDR3 is built from 15 residues. Trimming cost V 0 bases and J 6 bases, with 14 bases left between them. The DNA for the CDR3 is TGTGCCAGCAGCGTAGAGGGGGAGGAGGGGGATACGCAGTATTTT. It translates to CASSVEGEEGDTQYF.

This clonotype came up a few times. The chain joins TRBV3-1 to TRBJ2-3; tentative D call: TRBD2 (6 bases). Germline values: CDR1 LGHDT, CDR2 YNNKEL (reference sequence). Trimming left V 4 bases short and J 6 bases short, with 14 bases between. The CDR3 totals 14 residues. The CDR3 reads CASSPRQGLDTQYF. DNA for the CDR3: TGTGCCAGCAGCCCTCGGCAGGGACTTGATACGCAGTATTTT.